This T cell receptor (beta chain) derives from a study of shared clonotypes between healthy human individuals. The V gene's germline CDR1 is MDHEN and CDR2 SYDVKM. V was clipped by 2 bases and J by 8 bases, with 7 bases between them. The CDR3 loop spans 12 amino acids. Those who donated were healthy HIV-negative adults, with no recent acute infections or vaccinations reported. Naive CD4+ cells were CD45RA-selected; the remaining cells were memory. TCRdb's copy holds only in-frame clones and misses some; the assay was immunoSEQ multiplex PCR. The data show some 1,400,000 clones, roughly 96% seen once. The material sequenced was naive CD4+ T cells sorted from blood. This sample's subset: CD45RA+ positively selected. The TCR sequence derives from a young man in good health. V usage is TRBV28 and J usage is TRBJ2-1, with unresolved D. The CDR3, as DNA: TGTGCCAGCAGTTTACTACATTATGAGCAGTTCTTC. Its translation is CASSLLHYEQFF.